This T cell receptor (beta chain) was captured by sequencing in a study of shared clonotypes between healthy human individuals. About the study: The donor group consisted of two women and three men, aged 18 to 49. Study-level points and caveats: It was anticipated that sequencing depth would influence how many clonotypes donors shared. All-four-donor shared clonotypes had higher generation probabilities than non-shared clonotypes did.

Naive CD8 cells lacked CD45RO, underwent positive selection for CCR7 and left out terminally differentiated effector memory CD45RA+ cells. As concerns this clone: Its antigen is as yet unknown.

Original data processing: In the immunoSEQ data, sequences were junction-only and lacked quality scores, so filtering differed. This table comes from immunoSEQ multiplex PCR, and its TCRdb copy is limited to in-frame clones, with some not included. D and trimming come from the DNA, and the V and J calls and clone size come from that table. The table has 750,000 to 1,000,000 clones, over 90% seen once. The CDR3 runs to 14 residues. The V gene lost 1 base and the J gene lost 2 bases, with 9 bases spanning the gap. The V gene's germline CDR1 is SGHVS and CDR2 FNYEAQ. V usage is TRBV7-6 and J usage is TRBJ2-7; D tentatively fits TRBD1 or TRBD2 (5 bases each). This clonotype was sampled from a man aged 30-40 years in good health. The sample consisted of naive CD8+ T cells sorted from blood. The CDR3 DNA sequence: TGTGCCAGCAGCTTAGGGGGGACCACCTACGAGCAGTACTTC. This sequence encodes CASSLGGTTYEQYF.